The TCR beta chain under discussion was sequenced for a study of spatial heterogeneity in lung cancer. Study information: When available, follow-up PBMC samples taken a median of about two years after resection were sequenced. Each time, sequencing found more beta-chain sequences than alpha-chain sequences. Study-wide findings and caveats: At resection, ubiquitous expanded tumor TCRs appeared in blood more than at follow-up.

One entry per CDR3 protein results from TCRdb running MiXCR on the 5' RACE reads. This sample has roughly 120,000 distinct CDR3 sequences, with about 12% found just once. Many counts were recorded for this clonotype. Its specificity is unknown. Time point meaning: blood at routine non-recurrence follow-up after resection. Whole RNA came from tumor, nontumor lung or frozen PBMC and was sequenced without being sorted. This CDR3 spans 13 amino acids. CDR1 is SQVTM, CDR2 ANQGSEA, per germline. Trimming cost V 6 bases and J 10 bases; bases outside gene matches: 14. This receptor was taken from a male donor with early-stage non-small cell lung cancer. The genes are TRBV29-1 and TRBJ1-1, with 7 bases fitting TRBD1. The source was PBMCs, collected at follow-up. CDR3: CSVATGTVSGAFF. The CDR3 DNA reads as TGCAGCGTCGCCACCGGGACAGTCAGCGGAGCTTTCTTT.